This TCR beta chain came from a study of blood T cell repertoires in COVID-19. Study information: Donors in the United States, Italy and Spain gave samples during acute or convalescent COVID-19.

As handled by the study authors: Estimation of nucleated cell counts was performed using reference gene primer amplification. The protocol was immunoSEQ multiplex PCR, while the TCRdb copy is restricted to in-frame clones and leaves out a portion. V, J and clone size were drawn from that table, and D and trimming were deduced from the DNA. The sample carries 47,000 or so clones, roughly four fifths recorded once. Germline CDR1 and CDR2: SGHTA and FQGNSA. The CDR3 is 13 residues long. Deletions cut 6 bases from V and 3 bases from J, with 10 bases between. The genes are TRBV7-2 and TRBJ2-3, with a weak D call TRBD1 (5 bases). Input material: peripheral blood. The sequence was obtained from a woman aged 55 to 70 with acute or convalescent COVID-19. The CDR3 nucleotides are TGTGCCAGCAGACAAGGGGTTACAGATACGCAGTATTTT. The encoded protein is CASRQGVTDTQYF.